This T cell receptor beta chain was captured by sequencing in a study of CD8+ T cells in alopecia areata. Study-level information: For the treated group, dosing was oral tofacitinib at 5 to 10 mg twice daily. Study-wide results and limits: Tissue-resident alphabeta T cells belonging to normal skin likewise get sequenced within scalp specimens. Many of the expanded lesional clones endured in scalp and blood while on tofacitinib. Uncertainty remains about how baseline CD8+ expansion links to response, with one nonresponder.

Treatment: oral pan-JAK inhibitor, 5-10 mg twice daily. A word on this clone: The antigen remains undetermined.

Germline loops: CDR1 SGDLS, CDR2 YYNGEE. Trimming took off 1 base at V and 2 bases at J, with 12 bases between the two ends. This CDR3 is built from 15 residues. RNA extraction and reverse transcription yielded cDNA as sequencing template. TCRdb's table, derived via immunoSEQ multiplex PCR, lists solely in-frame clones and lacks some. The sample consists of around 210,000 clones, 50% to 75% of them appearing once. Sequenced here: CD4+ T cells sorted from blood, sampled at week 4, from a patient treated with tofacitinib. The sequence derives from a human donor with alopecia areata. The J gene is TRBJ1-2, the V gene TRBV9; D uncertain. Here the CDR3 reads CASSVTDISNYGYTF. CDR3 DNA sequence: TGTGCCAGCAGCGTAACAGACATCTCGAACTATGGCTACACCTTC.